A selection of T cell receptor beta chains follows, all from one sample in a study of control samples from healthy donors and cancer patients. The data were produced by immunoSEQ multiplex PCR, yet TCRdb's version contains in-frame clones alone and is incomplete. In the table there are a few hundred thousand clones, about nine tenths of which are singletons. Material for sequencing was PBMCs. These TCRs come from a man aged 40-49 years with head and neck cancer. CDR3s include the opening cysteine and the closing phenylalanine or tryptophan. D genes are given only for firm matches. Part of the rows lack a size; the others show once, few, many or a class for expanded clones.

>TRBD1|.|TRBV24-1|TRBJ2-5
TGTGCCACCAGTGATCCCAAAGAGACAGGGGTAGAGACCCAGTACTTC
CATSDPKETGVETQYF
>.|.|TRBV9|TRBJ1-1
TGTGCCAGCAGCCCCCGCAGATCAGGGGAAGTGGACACTGAAGCTTTCTTT
CASSPRRSGEVDTEAFF
>.|.|TRBV15|TRBJ2-1
TGTGCCACCAGCAGAGATCAGGGGATGTTCAATGAGCAGTTCTTC
CATSRDQGMFNEQFF
>.|.|TRBV3-1/TRBV3-2|TRBJ2-6
TGTGCCAGCAGCCAAGATCCTAAGGGCAGCTCTGGGGCCAACGTCCTGACTTTC
CASSQDPKGSSGANVLTF
>TRBD1|.|TRBV5-1|TRBJ2-7
TGCGCCAGCAGCAATACCGGGACAGGGGATAGCGAGCAGTACTTC
CASSNTGTGDSEQYF
>TRBD2|.|TRBV11-3|TRBJ2-1
TGTGCCAGCAGCTCGGGACTAGCGGGAAGCTCCTACAATGAGCAGTTCTTC
CASSSGLAGSSYNEQFF
>TRBD2|.|TRBV9|TRBJ2-1
TGTGCCAGCAGCCCGAGTGGGACTAGCGGGAGGGTCGGGGACAATGAGCAGTTCTTC
CASSPSGTSGRVGDNEQFF
>.|.|TRBV20-1|TRBJ1-2
TGCAGTGCTAGAGAGGGCGGCTACACCTTC
CSAREGGYTF
>.|.|TRBV2|TRBJ1-2
TGTGCCAGCACCCCCGACAGAACAAACTATGGCTACACCTTC
CASTPDRTNYGYTF
>.|.|TRBV7-3|TRBJ2-1
TGTGCCAGCAGCAAAGGGGTAGTTGGGGATGAGCAGTTCTTC
CASSKGVVGDEQFF
>TRBD2|once|TRBV24-1|TRBJ2-5
TGTGCCACCAGTGATTCTAGCGGTGGAGAGACCCAGTACTTC
CATSDSSGGETQYF
>TRBD2|.|TRBV9|TRBJ2-7
TGTGCCAGCAGCGAACTAGCGTTCTCCTACGAGCAGTACTTC
CASSELAFSYEQYF
>.|.|TRBV7-6|TRBJ2-2
TGTGCCAGCAGCCCCCGGACTACCCTCGGGGAGCTGTTTTTT
CASSPRTTLGELFF
>.|.|TRBV25-1|TRBJ2-5
TGTGCCAGCAGTTGGGGGCGAGAGACCCAGTACTTC
CASSWGRETQYF
>.|.|TRBV6-5|TRBJ1-5
TGTGCCAGCAGCCCAGACCCAATTTTTGGGTCCCAGCATTTT
CASSPDPIFGSQHF
>TRBD1|.|TRBV28|TRBJ2-7
TGTGCCAGCAGTCGAGATGGGTGGGACAGGGTAATCGAGCAGTACTTC
CASSRDGWDRVIEQYF
>.|.|TRBV7-9|TRBJ1-5
TGTGCCAGCAGCTTAGAAGGGCTTCAGCCCCAGCATTTT
CASSLEGLQPQHF
>.|.|TRBV7-3|TRBJ2-4
TGTGCCAGCAGCCGCCTGCCCAGGGACCAGGACATTCAGTACTTC
CASSRLPRDQDIQYF
>.|once|TRBV2|TRBJ1-5
TGTGCCAGCACGGTCATAAGAGCCCAGGAGCCCCAGCATTTT
CASTVIRAQEPQHF
>TRBD2|.|TRBV19|TRBJ2-3
TGTGCCAGTAGTCCCGGACTAGCGGGGGCCACAGATACGCAGTATTTT
CASSPGLAGATDTQYF
>.|.|TRBV29-1|TRBJ2-1
TGCAGCGTTGAAGTAATTCGTCAGGGGATACCCTACAATGAGCAGTTCTTC
CSVEVIRQGIPYNEQFF
>.|.|TRBV6-5|TRBJ1-1
TGTGCCAGCAGTCGAAGAGTAGGTGAAGCTTTCTTT
CASSRRVGEAFF
>TRBD1|.|TRBV7-9|TRBJ2-1
TGTGCCAGCAGATTCGGGACAGAAGCCAATGAGCAGTTCTTC
CASRFGTEANEQFF
>TRBD1|.|TRBV5-4|TRBJ1-3
TGTGCCAGCAGCTTGGCTGGAGACGACAGGGTCGCTCGAAACACCATATATTTT
CASSLAGDDRVARNTIYF
>TRBD1|few|TRBV7-9|TRBJ2-7
TGTGCCAGCAGCTTCGGGACAGGGCCCCTCTACGAGCAGTACTTC
CASSFGTGPLYEQYF
>.|.|TRBV19|TRBJ2-2
TGTGCCACTTCTTGGCTGAGGGTCGCGAACACCGGGGAGCTGTTTTTT
CATSWLRVANTGELFF
>TRBD2|.|TRBV2|TRBJ2-1
TGTGCCAGCAGGGAGCGGGGGGCCCCGATTATCAATGAGCAGTTCTTC
CASRERGAPIINEQFF